This T cell receptor beta chain came from a study of CD8 T cells in ankylosing spondylitis. Libraries for TCR beta were made by quantitative 5'-RACE with molecular barcodes. MiXCR, run by TCRdb on the 5' RACE reads, gives a single entry per CDR3 protein. The data contain a few hundred thousand distinct CDR3 sequences, under 20% of them seen just once; the ten biggest clones take up 1%. General study results and limits: In reactive arthritis synovial fluid and blood, some motif variants had been reported before. Reports say disease-linked clones showed up significantly more in matched ankylosing spondylitis synovial fluid. Peripheral blood held disease-linked clones only at relatively low frequency, and these were CD8+. Made up of eight highly homologous variants, a TCR beta motif appeared characteristic of ankylosing spondylitis blood.

The CDR3 length is 14 residues. The germline gives CDR1 MNHNS, CDR2 SASEGT. V gave up 9 bases and J gave up 7 bases; unmatched junction bases: 6. As regards this clonotype: Its antigen is as yet unknown.

The sequence was collected from a male donor with ankylosing spondylitis. The chain is built from TRBV6-1 and TRBJ2-2; TRBD1 matches at 12 bases. The sequenced sample was blood, either unsorted or a sorted T cell fraction (not recorded which). The CDR3 sequence: CARGQGALNGELFF. Written as DNA, the CDR3 is TGTGCCAGGGGACAGGGGGCGCTTAACGGGGAGCTGTTTTTT.